This TCR beta chain originates from a study of T cell repertoires in cytomegalovirus infection (dated by TCRdb to about 2019). In the study overall: The peptide stimulations were aimed at well-studied HLA-B-restricted epitopes as well as recently identified HLA-C-restricted CMV epitopes, whose presentation resists viral immunomodulation. Donor HLA type was relevant to the analysis, because carriage of CMV infection together with the matching HLA type was indicated by public TCR beta signatures. What the study reported, not specific to this receptor: In the ex vivo response, HLA-C-restricted CMV-specific TCR beta clonotypes were dominant, and in two of eight donors the single most frequent clonotype came from this HLA-C-restricted group. In both this cohort and an independent roughly 350-donor cohort, the cumulative frequency of public TCR beta family members distinguished carriers of CMV infection plus the relevant HLA type.

In the case of this clonotype: This clone's antigen is unknown. The record has no base qualities; no much larger clone is one base away.

Taken from the germline V gene (reference sequence), the CDR1 and CDR2 loops are MNHEY and SMNVEV. After removal of 3 bases from V and 4 bases from J, the junction retains 8 bases not matched to a gene. Including cysteine and phenylalanine, the CDR3 has 15 amino acids. Left in the record is the CDR3 DNA by itself, 45 bases read in frame from the first base. Sequencing was carried out with an Illumina HiSeq 1500. Clones were called with MiXCR by TCRdb after fastp trimmed the public reads at Q25, and only in-frame beta chains were retained. Rows are unified per CDR3 protein, each entry keeping the most common DNA and genes. This sample lists some 940,000 distinct CDR3 sequences; about a third were detected once. The leading ten clones occupy about an eighth of the sample. What this sample's treatment or condition label stands for: in vitro stimulation with specific CMV peptide epitopes to enrich CMV-specific T cells.

The receptor comes from a human donor in good health (CMV status not recorded). Some clones in this sample may be carry-over from other donors' samples. The sample consisted of cultured CD8+ T cells from PBMCs, taken from culture after CMV antigen stimulation. The chain uses TRBV27 and TRBJ1-2; a stretch of 7 junction bases matches TRBD1. The CDR3 amino acid sequence is: CASSLRGQISYGYTF. Read as DNA, the sequence is TGTGCCAGCAGTTTGAGGGGACAGATCTCCTATGGCTACACCTTC.